The present entry profiles one TCR beta chain with its context. Its antigen is still unknown. This entry is derived from a study of blood T cells in healthy people across ages. Study-level background: Per every two T cells, about one barcoded beta molecule was captured by template switching. Study conclusions and caveats: Diversity figures derived from one million T cells were judged to underestimate the true value.

V was trimmed by 6 bases and J by 1 base, leaving 18 bases between them. Germline V gene sequence: CDR1 SGHTA, CDR2 FQGNSA. This CDR3 contains 16 residues. A second roughly 6 to 12 cycle PCR used barcoded and J-beta primers. Per-sample output comprised a minimum of 2.5 million paired-end reads containing CDR3. In TCRdb, the 5' RACE reads were re-called with MiXCR into one record per CDR3 protein. The sample holds around 1,000,000 distinct CDR3 sequences; under 30% are singletons and the top ten take around 0.75%. A further study also used this sample, focusing on T cells of mothers and their children. From that paper: Versus unrelated pairs, overlap was slightly higher in related mother-child pairs, without reaching significance.

V is TRBV7-2 and J is TRBJ1-1; perhaps TRBD1 as D (6 bases). The source is a girl aged 2-10 years in good health. The specimen was blood. CDR3 DNA sequence: TGTGCCAGCAGTTTTATAGGGGGGGCCGCGAACACTGAAGCTTTCTTT. Its protein product is CASSFIGGAANTEAFF.